The present T cell receptor (beta chain) was sequenced within a study of T cells in Graves' hyperthyroidism and ophthalmopathy. RNA transcripts served as the template for amplifying TCR beta CDR3 regions. In the first-round RT-PCR of the TCR CDR3, the HTBI primer set was used. TCRdb used MiXCR to reprocess the multiplex PCR reads, holding one entry per CDR3 protein. In the table there are roughly 250,000 distinct CDR3 sequences, over 20% of which are singletons. This CDR3 comprises 12 residues. The germline gives CDR1 DFQATT, CDR2 SNEGSKA (reference sequence). V was pared by 3 bases and J by 4 bases, with 10 bases between. The table lists this clonotype with a few counts.

The sequence came from a man younger than 40 with Graves' ophthalmopathy. V usage is TRBV20-1 and J usage is TRBJ2-7, with a possible D match to TRBD2 (6 bases). The sample consisted of blood. CDR3 residues: CSASGSGYEQYF. In nucleotides, the CDR3 is TGCAGTGCTAGCGGGAGCGGGTACGAGCAGTACTTC.